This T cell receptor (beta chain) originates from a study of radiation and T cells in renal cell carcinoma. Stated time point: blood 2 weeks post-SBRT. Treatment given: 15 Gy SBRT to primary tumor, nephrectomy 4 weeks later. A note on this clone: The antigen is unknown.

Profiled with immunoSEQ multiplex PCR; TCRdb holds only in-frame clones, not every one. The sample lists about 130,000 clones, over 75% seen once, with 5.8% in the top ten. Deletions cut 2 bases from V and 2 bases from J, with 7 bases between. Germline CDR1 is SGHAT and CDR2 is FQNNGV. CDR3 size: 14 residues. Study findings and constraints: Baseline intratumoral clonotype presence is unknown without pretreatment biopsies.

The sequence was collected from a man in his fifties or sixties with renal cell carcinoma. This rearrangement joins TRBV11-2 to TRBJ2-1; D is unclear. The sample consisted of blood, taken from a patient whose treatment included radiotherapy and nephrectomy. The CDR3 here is CASSLTRTYNEQFF. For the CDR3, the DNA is TGTGCCAGCAGCTTAACCAGGACCTACAATGAGCAGTTCTTC.